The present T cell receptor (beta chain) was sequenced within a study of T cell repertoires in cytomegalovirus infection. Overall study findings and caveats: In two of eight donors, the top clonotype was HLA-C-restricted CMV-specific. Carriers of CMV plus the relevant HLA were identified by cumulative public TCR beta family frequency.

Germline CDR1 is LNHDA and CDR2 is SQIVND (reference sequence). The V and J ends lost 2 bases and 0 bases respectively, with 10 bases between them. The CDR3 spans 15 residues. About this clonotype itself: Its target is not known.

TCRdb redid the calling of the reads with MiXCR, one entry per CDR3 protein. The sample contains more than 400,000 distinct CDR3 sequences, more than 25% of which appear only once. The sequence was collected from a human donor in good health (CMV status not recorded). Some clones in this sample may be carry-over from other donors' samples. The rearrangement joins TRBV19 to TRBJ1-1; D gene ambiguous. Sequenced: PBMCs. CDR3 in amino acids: CASSISGRVNTEAFF. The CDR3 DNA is TGTGCCAGTAGTATATCTGGACGGGTGAACACTGAAGCTTTCTTT.